The 26 T cell receptor beta chains presented below share a single source sample, sequenced in a study of cytomegalovirus exposure and HLA in healthy donors. In the PCR, 60 Vbeta and 13 Jbeta primers were used. Profiled with immunoSEQ multiplex PCR; TCRdb holds only in-frame clones, not every one. The table shows around 250,000 clones, with 80% to 95% occurring only once. Sample: PBMCs. All receptors come from a girl aged 2-10 years in good health and CMV-seronegative.

The chain employs TRBV5-5 and TRBJ1-2; TRBD1 matches 9 bases. The CDR3 spans 13 residues. V was clipped by 2 bases and J by 7 bases; unmatched bases: 3. The germline V gene encodes CDR1 SGHKS and CDR2 YYEKEE (reference sequence). The CDR3 DNA reads as TGTGCCAGCAGCTTACAGGGGGCGACTGGCTACACCTTC. Its translation is CASSLQGATGYTF.

This sequence joins TRBV18 and TRBJ1-5; perhaps TRBD1 as D (5 bases). The germline V gene encodes CDR1 KGHSH and CDR2 LQKENI. Trimming took off 2 bases at V and 4 bases at J, with 9 bases between the two ends. The CDR3 runs to 14 residues. CDR3 protein: CASSPTQGNQPQHF. CDR3 coding DNA: TGTGCCAGCTCACCAACCCAGGGAAATCAGCCCCAGCATTTT.

The chain joins TRBV6-5 to TRBJ1-2; 11 nucleotides align to TRBD1. The CDR3 covers 15 residues. V lost 2 bases and J lost 2; bases outside the gene matches: 1. Germline-derived CDR1 and CDR2 are MNHEY and SVGAGI. This chain's CDR3 is CASSYGDRGNYGYTF. The DNA of the CDR3 is TGTGCCAGCAGTTACGGGGACAGGGGGAACTATGGCTACACCTTC.

V usage is TRBV18 and J usage is TRBJ1-1; 7 positions agree with TRBD1. J lost 7 bases, V lost 4 bases, and 6 bases had no gene match. The germline V gene has CDR1 KGHSH and CDR2 LQKENI. The CDR3 runs to 13 residues. The CDR3 DNA sequence: TGTGCCAGCTCACTTCCACAGGGGTATGAAGCTTTCTTT. It codes for CASSLPQGYEAFF.

V and J are TRBV7-8 and TRBJ2-7, with D perhaps TRBD2 (7 bases). Germline V gene lookup returns CDR1 SGHVS and CDR2 FQNEAQ. The V gene lost 5 bases and the J gene lost 0 bases, with 14 bases spanning the gap. This CDR3 spans 15 amino acids. The CDR3 here is CASSPRGAVSYEQYF. The CDR3 DNA reads as TGTGCCAGCAGCCCCCGGGGGGCGGTCTCCTACGAGCAGTACTTC. The complete variable domain, with remaining parts taken from reference TRBV7-8 and TRBJ2-7, reads GAGVSQSPRYKVAKRGQDVALRCDPISGHVSLFWYQQALGQGPEFLTYFQNEAQLDKSGLPSDRFFAERPEGSVSTLKIQRTQQEDSAVYLCASSPRGAVSYEQYFGPGTRLTVT.

This clone was found once. The junction departs from germline at one end; a sequencing error may be responsible. The chain uses TRBV7-7 and TRBJ2-2; D remains unclear. CDR1 SSHAT and CDR2 FNYEAQ come from the germline V gene (reference sequence). The CDR3 has 12 amino acids. The CDR3 region has the DNA TGTGCTAGCACCCGTAACACCGGGGAGCTGTTTTTT. It translates to CASTRNTGELFF.

The V gene is TRBV27, the J gene TRBJ2-5, with 8 nucleotides matching TRBD2. This CDR3 spans 14 amino acids. V shed 1 base and J 4 bases; nucleotides not matched to a gene: 2. The V gene's germline CDR1 is MNHEY and CDR2 SMNVEV (reference sequence). The CDR3 here is CASSLLGTRETQYF. CDR3 coding DNA: TGTGCCAGCAGTTTATTAGGGACTAGAGAGACCCAGTACTTC.

The V call is TRBV11-3, the J call TRBJ2-2, with 16 bases fitting TRBD2. Germline CDR1 reads SGHNT; CDR2 reads YENEEA. J was trimmed by 7 bases and V by 4 bases; bases with no gene match: 9. The CDR3 extends over 18 amino acids. The CDR3 is CASSSSGLAGGPDGELFF. In DNA form, the CDR3 reads TGTGCCAGCAGCTCCTCGGGACTAGCGGGGGGGCCGGACGGGGAGCTGTTTTTT.

The chain recombines TRBV7-9 with TRBJ1-2; 12 positions match TRBD1. The CDR3 is 16 amino acids. Trimming took 5 bases from V and 5 from J; bases not matched to a gene: 9. Germline values: CDR1 SEHNR, CDR2 FQNEAQ (reference sequence). The CDR3 DNA sequence: TGTGCCAGCAGCCGCTCCGGGACAGGGGGCTGGTATGGCTACACCTTC. It is translated as CASSRSGTGGWYGYTF.

This chain joins TRBV7-9 and TRBJ2-7, with 10 bases matching TRBD1. V trimming: 1 base; J trimming: 2 bases; junction bases outside the gene matches: 14. The CDR3 is 19 amino acids. Germline V CDR1 and CDR2: SEHNR, FQNEAQ (reference sequence). The DNA of the CDR3 is TGTGCCAGCAGCTTAGTAGGGACAGGGGTTCCCCGCTATCCCTACGAGCAGTACTTC. Translating gives CASSLVGTGVPRYPYEQYF.

This clone was observed once. The chain recombines TRBV25-1 with TRBJ1-1, with D possibly matching TRBD1 (5 bases). Per germline, CDR1 MGHDK and CDR2 SYGVNS. The CDR3 totals 15 residues. Trimming stripped 0 bases from V and 3 bases from J, with 11 bases between. CDR3 coding DNA: TGTGCCAGCAGTGAATATGGCATAGGGGACACTGAAGCTTTCTTT. This encodes CASSEYGIGDTEAFF.

CDR3 sequence: CASSDARTSGPVSGANVLTF. DNA for the CDR3: TGTGCCAGCAGTGATGCCCGGACTAGCGGGCCTGTCTCTGGGGCCAACGTCCTGACTTTC. The chain has TRBV2 and TRBJ2-6; TRBD2 matches 11 bases. Germline V gene sequence: CDR1 SNHLY, CDR2 FYNNEI. This CDR3 spans 20 amino acids. Trimming removed 3 bases from V and 0 bases from J; junction bases left unmatched: 10.

The V call is TRBV6-5, the J call TRBJ1-1; the D is unclear. The V and J ends lost 5 bases and 4 bases respectively, with 14 bases between them. Per the germline V gene, CDR1 is MNHEY and CDR2 is SVGAGI. There are 14 residues in the CDR3. The chain's CDR3 is CASSEREGGTEAFF. In DNA, the CDR3 is TGTGCCAGCAGTGAACGGGAAGGTGGCACTGAAGCTTTCTTT.

V usage is TRBV28 and J usage is TRBJ1-2; TRBD1 aligns across 7 bases. Looked up from germline, CDR1 is MDHEN and CDR2 is SYDVKM. The CDR3 is 14 residues long. V was pared by 6 bases and J by 4 bases, with 8 bases of the junction left unmatched. CDR3: CASSYPTGSYGYTF. The CDR3 DNA reads TGTGCCAGCAGCTACCCGACAGGGTCCTATGGCTACACCTTC.

CDR3 DNA: TGTGCCAGCAGCTCCCGTCTAGCGGGGAGCAGCACAGATACGCAGTATTTT. Its translation is CASSSRLAGSSTDTQYF. This chain uses TRBV7-2 with TRBJ2-3, with 9 nucleotides matching TRBD2. V was pared by 4 bases and J by 0 bases, with 8 bases of the junction left unmatched. The germline V gene encodes CDR1 SGHTA and CDR2 FQGNSA. The CDR3 spans 17 residues.

The J gene is TRBJ1-1, the V gene TRBV29-1; D may be TRBD1 (6 bases). The germline CDR1 and CDR2 sequences are SQVTM and ANQGSEA. The CDR3 loop spans 14 amino acids. The V gene lost 4 bases and the J gene lost 3 bases, with 15 bases spanning the gap. The DNA for the CDR3 is TGCAGCGTTGTTGGGTGGGCAGGGGACACTGAAGCTTTCTTT. This encodes CSVVGWAGDTEAFF.

This rearrangement joins TRBV11-2 to TRBJ2-3; TRBD1 matches at 9 bases. The CDR3 length is 17 residues. Germline CDR1 is SGHAT and CDR2 is FQNNGV. V lost 5 bases, J lost 0 bases, and 9 bases stayed unmatched. The CDR3 DNA is TGTGCCAGCAGCCCACCTAGGACAGGGGCGAGCACAGATACGCAGTATTTT. This gives the protein CASSPPRTGASTDTQYF. Combining the CDR3 with reference TRBV11-2 and TRBJ2-3 gives the whole variable domain EAGVAQSPRYKIIEKRQSVAFWCNPISGHATLYWYQQILGQGPKLLIQFQNNGVVDDSQLPKDRFSAERLKGVDSTLKIQPAKLEDSAVYLCASSPPRTGASTDTQYFGPGTRLTVL.

The CDR3 DNA sequence: TGTGCCAGCAGCTTGGGGGAGGCCCAAAACACCATATATTTT. As protein: CASSLGEAQNTIYF. The rearrangement links TRBV7-9 to TRBJ1-3; D might be TRBD1 (5 bases). CDR3 length: 14 residues. Germline CDR1 reads SEHNR; CDR2 reads FQNEAQ (reference sequence). The ends were cut back, 3 bases at V and 6 bases at J, with 12 bases in the middle.

This sequence joins TRBV5-4 and TRBJ2-7; no clear D gene. This CDR3 is 16 amino acids long. The germline V and J ends were trimmed by 1 base and 0 bases, with 14 bases remaining between them. Per germline, CDR1 SGHNT and CDR2 YYREEE (reference sequence). The CDR3 reads CASSLSPRYGSYEQYF. The CDR3 DNA sequence: TGTGCCAGCAGCTTGAGTCCGAGGTACGGCTCCTACGAGCAGTACTTC.

This chain joins TRBV5-4 and TRBJ2-2, with TRBD1 identical over 8 bases. CDR3 length: 15 residues. The germline V gene has CDR1 SGHNT and CDR2 YYREEE (reference sequence). V dropped 6 bases and J dropped 3; count of bases not matched to a gene: 7. The CDR3 coding sequence is TGTGCCAGCACCGTGGACAGGGCGGACACCGGGGAGCTGTTTTTT. The encoded protein is CASTVDRADTGELFF.

CDR3 nucleotides: TGTGCCTGGAGTGTAGGATGGAGGGGCGGCCGAGGCGAGCAGTACTTC. This sequence encodes CAWSVGWRGGRGEQYF. V is TRBV30 and J is TRBJ2-7; D may be TRBD2 (6 bases). CDR3 length: 16 residues. Trimming took off 0 bases at V and 6 bases at J, with 21 bases between the two ends. CDR1 GTSNPN and CDR2 SVGIG come from the germline V gene (reference sequence).

The V and J genes are TRBV19 and TRBJ2-6; 12 positions match TRBD2. The J segment lost 0 bases and the V segment lost 1 base, leaving 1 base of the junction unmatched. The CDR3 is 18 residues long. Germline V gene lookup returns CDR1 LNHDA and CDR2 SQIVND (reference sequence). CDR3 in DNA: TGTGCCAGTAGTATAGCTAGCGGGAGGGCCTCTGGGGCCAACGTCCTGACTTTC. This codes for CASSIASGRASGANVLTF.

This clone was picked up one time. The CDR3 nucleotides are TGTGCCAGCAGCTTAGCGTCAGGGCGAGGAAACACCATATATTTT. It codes for CASSLASGRGNTIYF. The V gene is TRBV7-6, the J gene TRBJ1-3; TRBD1 might be the D (5 bases). V shed 0 bases and J shed 4 bases, with 10 bases lying between them. Germline CDR1 reads SGHVS; CDR2 reads FNYEAQ. The CDR3 extends over 15 amino acids. The variable domain in full, with the rest retrieved from reference TRBV7-6 and TRBJ1-3, is GAGVSQSPRYKVTKRGQDVALRCDPISGHVSLYWYRQALGQGPEFLTYFNYEAQQDKSGLPNDRFSAERPEGSISTLTIQRTEQRDSAMYRCASSLASGRGNTIYFGEGSWLTVV.

In this sample, this clone turned up once. The chain combines TRBV13 with TRBJ1-6; TRBD1 matches 10 bases. J gave up 8 bases and V 6 bases, and 4 bases lay outside the gene matches. There are 14 residues in the CDR3. Germline V gives CDR1 PRHDT, CDR2 FYEKMQ (reference sequence). As DNA, the CDR3 is TGTGCCAGCAGTTCAGACAGGGGGCATTCACCCCTCCACTTT. This gives the protein CASSSDRGHSPLHF. Together with reference TRBV13 and TRBJ1-6, the CDR3 gives the full variable domain: AAGVIQSPRHLIKEKRETATLKCYPIPRHDTVYWYQQGPGQDPQFLISFYEKMQSDKGSIPDRFSAQQFSDYHSELNMSSLELGDSALYFCASSSDRGHSPLHFGNGTRLTVT.

This chain joins TRBV15 and TRBJ1-3; a possible D gene is TRBD1 (6 bases). The CDR3 is 14 amino acids. V was trimmed by 3 bases and J by 3 bases, leaving 9 bases between them. Germline lookup yields CDR1 LNHNV and CDR2 YYDKDF (reference sequence). The CDR3 nucleotides are TGTGCCACCAGCAGGATGGACAGTGGAAACACCATATATTTT. It translates to CATSRMDSGNTIYF.

The genes are TRBV6-1 and TRBJ2-3; 11 positions match TRBD2. The CDR3 spans 17 residues. The germline V gene encodes CDR1 MNHNS and CDR2 SASEGT. Trimming at V came to 2 bases and at J to 0 bases, leaving 4 bases not matched to a gene. CDR3 loop: CASSERLAGMSTDTQYF. Written as DNA, the CDR3 is TGTGCCAGCAGTGAACGACTAGCGGGGATGAGCACAGATACGCAGTATTTT.